The 32 T cell receptor beta chains below were found in one sample sequenced in a study of blood T cell repertoires in COVID-19 (dated by TCRdb to about 2020). Preparation of the library involved the immunoSEQ multiplex PCR assay. TCRdb took over this immuneACCESS table, retaining in-frame rearrangements with V and J assigned. Such tables are incomplete; in checked studies, under half of the missing clones stem from an unresolved V gene, and the remainder is unexplained. Within this sample are roughly 500,000 clones, with approximately 92% of them counted one time only. The biggest ten clones account for 0.8% to 0.9% of the sample. Sequenced input: peripheral blood. These receptors all come from a man between 18 and 35 years old with COVID-19, enrolled during active disease.

The CDR3 spells CASSQDTIRADTQYF. In DNA form, the CDR3 reads TGTGCCAGCAGCCAAGATACCATCAGGGCGGATACGCAGTATTTT. The genes are TRBV3-1 (or the pseudogene TRBV3-2) and TRBJ2-3; D is perhaps TRBD1 (5 bases). The CDR3 consists of 15 residues. The V end was cut by 0 bases, the J end by 6 bases, with 13 bases between. CDR1 and CDR2 from the germline V gene are LGHDT and YNNKEL (reference sequence).

The chain joins TRBV10-3 to TRBJ2-1, with a tentative D call TRBD1 (6 bases). Germline CDR1 ENHRY, CDR2 SYGVKD. V lost 4 bases to trimming and J lost 0 bases, with 10 bases between them. The length of the CDR3 is 15 residues. CDR3 nucleotide sequence: TGTGCCATCAGTGGGAGGACAGACTCCTACAATGAGCAGTTCTTC. Its translation is CAISGRTDSYNEQFF.

The rearrangement joins TRBV7-9 to TRBJ2-3; TRBD2 matches 10 bases. Trimming took 2 bases from V and 4 from J; bases not matched to a gene: 6. This CDR3 region has 16 residues. The V gene's germline CDR1 is SEHNR and CDR2 FQNEAQ (reference sequence). The CDR3 sequence: CASSLIDLAGADTQYF. The CDR3 DNA follows: TGTGCCAGCAGCTTAATTGACCTAGCGGGGGCAGATACGCAGTATTTT.

The chain is built from TRBV5-6 and TRBJ2-5; TRBD2 matches at 11 bases. Germline assignment: CDR1 SGHDT and CDR2 YYEEEE. J gave up 1 base and V 3 bases, and 11 bases lay outside the gene matches. This CDR3 has 18 amino acids. The CDR3 sequence is CASSSRRLAGTFQETQYF. The CDR3 nucleotides read TGTGCCAGCAGCTCTCGCAGACTAGCGGGGACCTTCCAAGAGACCCAGTACTTC.

The V and J genes are TRBV9 and TRBJ1-1; the D gene is possibly TRBD1 (6 bases). From germline, CDR1 is SGDLS and CDR2 YYNGEE. V lost 5 bases and J lost 4, with 15 bases in between. The CDR3 is 14 amino acids. The CDR3 coding sequence is TGTGCCAGCAGTCAAACCGGGGGGGCCACTGAAGCTTTCTTT. Residues: CASSQTGGATEAFF.

The chain joins TRBV7-9 to TRBJ2-3; TRBD1 aligns across 8 bases. This CDR3 comprises 17 residues. From germline, CDR1 is SEHNR and CDR2 FQNEAQ (reference sequence). V was pared by 3 bases and J by 2 bases, with 10 bases of the junction left unmatched. The CDR3 sequence: CASSFPLAGGPTDTQYF. The CDR3 bases are TGTGCCAGCAGCTTCCCATTGGCAGGGGGCCCCACAGATACGCAGTATTTT.

The rearrangement uses TRBV2 and TRBJ1-4, with 9 bases fitting TRBD1. The CDR3 totals 15 residues. J was trimmed by 7 bases and V by 5 bases; bases with no gene match: 8. Germline V gene sequence: CDR1 SNHLY, CDR2 FYNNEI. CDR3 bases: TGTGCCAGCAGTCTTGGACAGGGGATAGGTGAAAAACTGTTTTTT. It yields the protein CASSLGQGIGEKLFF.

The chain is built from TRBV6-5 and TRBJ1-1; D might be TRBD1 (5 bases). This CDR3 contains 15 residues. Germline V gene sequence: CDR1 MNHEY, CDR2 SVGAGI. Trimming took off 0 bases at V and 0 bases at J, with 8 bases between the two ends. CDR3 sequence: CASSYSGGMNTEAFF. For the CDR3, the DNA is TGTGCCAGCAGTTACTCGGGGGGTATGAACACTGAAGCTTTCTTT.

This CDR3 is CASGGTSYNEQFF. CDR3 bases: TGTGCCAGTGGGGGGACGTCCTACAATGAGCAGTTCTTC. The chain recombines TRBV18 with TRBJ2-1, with D possibly being TRBD2 (6 bases). CDR1 KGHSH and CDR2 LQKENI come from the germline V gene. Trimming took 9 bases from V and 1 from J, leaving 10 bases between them. This CDR3 is 13 amino acids long.

This clone was observed a single time. The J gene is TRBJ2-5, the V gene TRBV7-2; 9 nucleotides align to TRBD1. Germline trimming cut 3 bases from V and 1 base from J; bases unmatched to any gene: 12. Germline values: CDR1 SGHTA, CDR2 FQGNSA. This CDR3 is 18 amino acids long. Here the CDR3 reads CASSFRSAGTGLQETQYF. DNA of the CDR3: TGTGCCAGCAGCTTCCGCTCGGCCGGGACAGGGCTCCAAGAGACCCAGTACTTC. The entire variable domain, with the rest obtained from reference TRBV7-2 and TRBJ2-5, is as follows: GAGVSQSPSNKVTEKGKDVELRCDPISGHTALYWYRQSLGQGLEFLIYFQGNSAPDKSGLPSDRFSAERTGGSVSTLTIQRTQQEDSAVYLCASSFRSAGTGLQETQYFGPGTRLLVL.

The rearrangement uses TRBV7-2 and TRBJ1-1, with D maybe TRBD1 (6 bases). With 5 bases removed from V and 3 bases from J, the gap between germline ends came to 10 bases. Germline loops: CDR1 SGHTA, CDR2 FQGNSA. The CDR3 sequence is 13 residues long. DNA of the CDR3: TGTGCCAGCAGCCGTGACAGGCACACTGAAGCTTTCTTT. This sequence encodes CASSRDRHTEAFF.

The gene calls are TRBV29-1 and TRBJ2-7; D might be TRBD1 (6 bases). Trimming took off 4 bases at V and 6 bases at J, with 16 bases between the two ends. CDR1 SQVTM and CDR2 ANQGSEA come from the germline V gene. This CDR3 has 13 amino acids. The CDR3 bases are TGCAGCGTTGGCTTGAGGACAGATCGCGAGCAGTACTTC. Protein sequence: CSVGLRTDREQYF.

The DNA for the CDR3 is TGTGCCAGCAGTTGGGCAGTGAACACTGAAGCTTTCTTT. The encoded protein is CASSWAVNTEAFF. The rearrangement uses TRBV27 and TRBJ1-1; D not certain. Trimming took off 4 bases at V and 0 bases at J, with 6 bases between the two ends. The CDR3 spans 13 residues. Germline V gene sequence: CDR1 MNHEY, CDR2 SMNVEV (reference sequence).

This chain links TRBV11-2 with TRBJ2-7, with D possibly matching TRBD1 (6 bases). This CDR3 has 14 residues. Trimming removed 2 bases at V and 6 bases at J, with 14 bases between. CDR1 and CDR2 from the germline V gene are SGHAT and FQNNGV. CDR3 bases: TGTGCCAGCAGCTTAACTCAGGGGAAAATCGAGCAGTACTTC. Translating gives CASSLTQGKIEQYF.

This chain uses TRBV3-1 (or the pseudogene TRBV3-2) with TRBJ2-5; possibly TRBD2 for D (6 bases). The length of the CDR3 is 12 residues. V was clipped by 4 bases and J by 7 bases, with 10 bases between them. Germline lookup yields CDR1 LGHDT and CDR2 YNNKEL (reference sequence). The CDR3 reads CASSRGERTQYF. The DNA for the CDR3 is TGTGCCAGCAGCCGGGGGGAAAGGACCCAGTACTTC.

The CDR3 protein is CASSKAGLAQETQYF. Here the CDR3 DNA reads TGTGCCAGCAGCAAAGCGGGACTAGCACAAGAGACCCAGTACTTC. This chain uses TRBV21-1 with TRBJ2-5; TRBD2 is the table's D call, not checked against the DNA. TRBV21-1 is termed a pseudogene. The CDR3 extends over 15 amino acids.

This chain joins TRBV5-4 and TRBJ2-2; D is uncertain. V lost 4 bases to trimming and J lost 6 bases, with 13 bases between them. CDR1 is SGHNT and CDR2 is YYREEE in the germline V gene (reference sequence). The CDR3 spans 14 residues. The CDR3 reads CASSPSMGSGELFF. DNA for the CDR3: TGTGCCAGCAGCCCCTCTATGGGCTCCGGGGAGCTGTTTTTT.

This chain links TRBV18 with TRBJ2-7, with TRBD2 matching over 7 bases. CDR1 is KGHSH and CDR2 is LQKENI in the germline V gene. V gave up 4 bases and J gave up 5 bases; unmatched junction bases: 5. The CDR3 totals 13 residues. For the CDR3, the DNA is TGTGCCAGCTCACGAACCCGGGGGGACGAGCAGTACTTC. Its protein is CASSRTRGDEQYF.

V gene TRBV27 combines with J gene TRBJ1-2; D possibly corresponds to TRBD1 (5 bases). This CDR3 is 15 amino acids long. Germline V CDR1 and CDR2: MNHEY, SMNVEV (reference sequence). V was cut by 2 bases and J by 5 bases, with 15 bases left in between. The CDR3 region has the DNA TGTGCCAGCAGTTTAGTCTCCGGGGGAGGGTATGGCTACACCTTC. Amino acid sequence: CASSLVSGGGYGYTF.

This clone was detected only once. The J gene is TRBJ2-7, the V gene TRBV7-9; D not certain. This CDR3 region has 14 residues. The V end was cut by 0 bases, the J end by 2 bases, with 8 bases between. The V gene's germline CDR1 is SEHNR and CDR2 FQNEAQ (reference sequence). The CDR3: CASSLAAVAYEQYF. CDR3 nucleotides: TGTGCCAGCAGCTTAGCGGCAGTCGCCTACGAGCAGTACTTC.

The chain carries TRBV20-1 and TRBJ2-7; D call uncertain. V lost 6 bases, J lost 5 bases, and 11 bases lay in between. This CDR3 has 11 residues. Germline CDR1 reads DFQATT; CDR2 reads SNEGSKA (reference sequence). CDR3 residues: CSAVRGNEQYF. CDR3 nucleotide sequence: TGCAGTGCCGTCCGCGGAAACGAGCAGTACTTC.

This clone has a handful of counts. V usage is TRBV20-1 and J usage is TRBJ2-7, with D unclear. This CDR3 is built from 14 residues. V gave up 3 bases and J gave up 0 bases, with 12 bases separating them. The germline V gene has CDR1 DFQATT and CDR2 SNEGSKA (reference sequence). In DNA form, the CDR3 reads TGCAGTGCTAGTCCCGTGACAAGCTCCTACGAGCAGTACTTC. It is translated as CSASPVTSSYEQYF.

The V and J genes are TRBV4-1 and TRBJ2-7; 10 bases line up with TRBD1. CDR1 and CDR2 (germline): MGHRA, YSYEKL. After removal of 5 bases from V and 3 bases from J, the junction contained 4 bases not matched to a gene. This CDR3 is 14 amino acids long. The chain's CDR3 is CASSIRDRGYEQYF. The CDR3 DNA reads as TGCGCCAGCAGCATCCGGGACAGGGGCTACGAGCAGTACTTC.

The V and J genes are TRBV9 and TRBJ2-1; 7 bases are shared with TRBD2. The V segment lost 3 bases and the J segment 5 bases; nucleotides outside the gene matches: 8. Germline V CDR1 and CDR2: SGDLS, YYNGEE. This CDR3 region has 15 residues. The chain's CDR3 is CASSASGTTHNEQFF. CDR3 in DNA: TGTGCCAGCAGCGCCTCAGGGACTACACACAATGAGCAGTTCTTC.

This chain links TRBV30 with TRBJ1-3; D call uncertain. The germline V and J ends were trimmed by 2 bases and 7 bases, with 9 bases remaining between them. Looked up from germline, CDR1 is GTSNPN and CDR2 is SVGIG (reference sequence). CDR3 length equals 12 residues. The CDR3, as DNA: TGTGCCTGGAGTCCGCCCGGGAACACCATATATTTT. It specifies CAWSPPGNTIYF.

In nucleotides, the CDR3 is TGTGCCAGCAGCATGACCGGGACAGATAATGAAAAACTGTTTTTT. This gives the protein CASSMTGTDNEKLFF. This chain uses TRBV5-8 with TRBJ1-4; TRBD1 aligns across 7 bases. V trimming: 4 bases; J trimming: 4 bases; junction bases outside the gene matches: 7. Germline V gene lookup returns CDR1 SGHTS and CDR2 YDEGEE. The CDR3 is 15 amino acids.

This clone was picked up a small number of times. The DNA of the CDR3 is TGTGCCAGCAGTTTATTCCGAGTCTCCACGGGCTATAATTCACCCCTCCACTTT. Its translation is CASSLFRVSTGYNSPLHF. The genes are TRBV27 and TRBJ1-6; D gene unclear. This CDR3 comprises 18 residues. Per the germline V gene, CDR1 is MNHEY and CDR2 is SMNVEV (reference sequence). V was cut by 1 base and J by 3 bases, with 16 bases left in between.

The chain is built from TRBV6-6 and TRBJ1-1; possible D gene TRBD1, 6 bases. The CDR3 totals 15 residues. Trimming removed 5 bases at V and 0 bases at J, with 13 bases between. Germline CDR1 and CDR2: MNHNY and SVGAGI (reference sequence). CDR3 loop: CASSDGQLVNTEAFF. For the CDR3, the DNA is TGTGCCAGCAGTGACGGACAGTTGGTGAACACTGAAGCTTTCTTT.

The chain carries TRBV4-2 and TRBJ2-1; weak D call: TRBD2 (6 bases). Per germline, CDR1 LGHNA and CDR2 YNFKEQ. The CDR3 has 16 residues. V lost 5 bases, J lost 0 bases, and 14 bases lay in between. Here the CDR3 reads CASSSRGDLSYNEQFF. The CDR3 bases are TGTGCCAGCAGCTCGCGGGGTGACCTCTCCTACAATGAGCAGTTCTTC.

V gene TRBV27 combines with J gene TRBJ2-5; 9 bases are shared with TRBD2. V gave up 0 bases and J gave up 5 bases; unmatched junction bases: 4. CDR3 length: 15 amino acids. CDR1 and CDR2 from the germline V gene are MNHEY and SMNVEV (reference sequence). CDR3 nucleotide sequence: TGTGCCAGCAGTTTATCTAGCGGGAGCTGGGAGACCCAGTACTTC. It specifies CASSLSSGSWETQYF.

The CDR3 DNA sequence: TGCGCCAGCAGCTTGTGGGGTGGAGGCACTACTGAAGCTTTCTTT. This sequence encodes CASSLWGGGTTEAFF. This chain connects TRBV5-1 to TRBJ1-1; D remains ambiguous. V lost 1 base to trimming and J lost 5 bases, with 15 bases between them. The germline V gene encodes CDR1 SGHRS and CDR2 YFSETQ. The CDR3 sequence is 15 residues long.

V gene TRBV14 combines with J gene TRBJ2-2, with 7 positions matching TRBD1. J was trimmed by 4 bases and V by 5 bases; bases with no gene match: 4. The CDR3 has 14 amino acids. Germline CDR1 reads SGHDN; CDR2 reads FVKESK. The DNA of the CDR3 is TGTGCCAGCAGCGCACAGGGGACCACCGGGGAGCTGTTTTTT. As protein: CASSAQGTTGELFF.